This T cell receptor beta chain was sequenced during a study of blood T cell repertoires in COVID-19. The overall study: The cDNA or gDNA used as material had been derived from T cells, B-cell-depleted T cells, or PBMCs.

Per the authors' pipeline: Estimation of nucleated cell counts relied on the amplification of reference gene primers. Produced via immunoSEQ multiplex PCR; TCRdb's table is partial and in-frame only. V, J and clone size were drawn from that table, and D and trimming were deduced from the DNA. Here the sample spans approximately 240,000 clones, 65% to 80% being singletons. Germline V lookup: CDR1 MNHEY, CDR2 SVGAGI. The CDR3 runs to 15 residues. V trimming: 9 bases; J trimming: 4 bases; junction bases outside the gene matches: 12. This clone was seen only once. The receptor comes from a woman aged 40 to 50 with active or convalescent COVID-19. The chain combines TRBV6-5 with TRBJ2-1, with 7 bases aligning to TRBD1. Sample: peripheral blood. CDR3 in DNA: TGTGCCAGTAAAAAGGGGACAGTTTTGTACAATGAGCAGTTCTTC. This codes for CASKKGTVLYNEQFF.